The TCR beta chain under discussion was sequenced for a study of T cells in Graves' hyperthyroidism and ophthalmopathy. The CDR3 consists of 15 residues. V lost 5 bases and J lost 0, with 17 bases in between. Per germline, CDR1 DFQATT and CDR2 SNEGSKA (reference sequence). TCR beta CDR3 region amplification was performed from RNA transcripts. First-round RT-PCR targeting the TCR CDR3 was performed with the HTBI primer set. Each CDR3 protein gets one entry after TCRdb re-called the multiplex PCR reads with MiXCR. The profile shows around 520,000 distinct CDR3 sequences, around 13% of them singletons. Diagnosis rested on symptoms, serum thyroxine and TRAb, thyroid ultrasound, and orbital computed tomography. PBMCs were obtained from over 8.5 ml fresh peripheral blood.

Sequenced: blood. The chain employs TRBV20-1 and TRBJ2-7, with D maybe TRBD2 (5 bases). This TCR was recovered from a woman between 35 and 50 years old with Graves' hyperthyroidism. Written as DNA, the CDR3 is TGCAGTGCTCGTGGACTCCCGTCGAGCTCCTACGAGCAGTACTTC. Its protein is CSARGLPSSSYEQYF.